This passage covers 21 T cell receptor beta chains from one sample sequenced in a study of T-cell memory formation after mild COVID-19. TCRdb analysed the 5' RACE reads with MiXCR anew, one entry per CDR3 protein. The sample consists of 98,000 or so distinct CDR3 sequences, over 15% of them appearing once. The sample was PBMCs or a T cell subset sorted from them (not recorded which). These receptors all stem from a man younger than 35 who had mild COVID-19 (a few samples of this study predate the infection). Cell type and time point are not known.

The chain uses TRBV5-1 and TRBJ1-2; D remains ambiguous. The CDR3 is 16 residues long. V was cut by 0 bases and J by 4 bases, with 16 bases left in between. The germline V gene encodes CDR1 SGHRS and CDR2 YFSETQ. As DNA, the CDR3 is TGCGCCAGCAGCTTGGCCAGCAGGAGGCAAATCTATGGCTACACCTTC. Translated: CASSLASRRQIYGYTF.

This clonotype was detected only a few times. The DNA for the CDR3 is TGTGCCAGCAGTGAAGACAGGGGCGGCTATGGCTACACCTTC. It yields the protein CASSEDRGGYGYTF. This sequence joins TRBV2 and TRBJ1-2, with 7 bases lining up with TRBD1. The CDR3 is 14 residues long. Trimming cost V 1 base and J 4 bases; bases outside gene matches: 3. Germline V lookup: CDR1 SNHLY, CDR2 FYNNEI. The variable domain in full, with the rest retrieved from reference TRBV2 and TRBJ1-2, is EPEVTQTPSHQVTQMGQEVILRCVPISNHLYFYWYRQILGQKVEFLVSFYNNEISEKSEIFDDQFSVERPDGSNFTLKIRSTKLEDSAMYFCASSEDRGGYGYTFGSGTRLTVV.

The gene calls are TRBV10-3 and TRBJ2-5, with D possibly TRBD1 on 8 matching bases. CDR1 is ENHRY, CDR2 SYGVKD, per germline. Between the trimmed V and J ends, which lost 4 bases and 4 bases, there was a span of 13 bases. This CDR3 has 14 residues. CDR3 nucleotides: TGTGCCATCAGTGGGACAGGGAGGGGAGAGACCCAGTACTTC. Encoded protein: CAISGTGRGETQYF.

A single count supports this clonotype. CDR3 nucleotide sequence: TGTGCCAGCAGCCCAGGGCCGGAAACAGGGGCCTACGAGCAGTACTTC. Its protein product is CASSPGPETGAYEQYF. The chain has TRBV7-9 and TRBJ2-7; 7 bases map to TRBD1. With 5 bases clipped from V and 2 bases from J, the junction kept 12 bases outside the gene matches. CDR3 size: 16 residues. Germline CDR1 and CDR2: SEHNR and FQNEAQ (reference sequence).

CDR3 sequence (DNA): TGTGCCACCAGTTGGGGGAAGACTGAAGCTTTCTTT. It is translated as CATSWGKTEAFF. The chain couples TRBV15 to TRBJ1-1, with TRBD1 as a possible D gene (5 bases). V lost 6 bases and J 5 bases, leaving 10 bases between the germline ends. This CDR3 has 12 residues. The germline CDR1 and CDR2 sequences are LNHNV and YYDKDF (reference sequence).

This clonotype was detected a few times. This sequence joins TRBV6-2 or TRBV6-3 and TRBJ1-6, with D unclear. Trimming removed 6 bases from V and 7 bases from J, with 4 bases in between. Germline V lookup: CDR1 MNHEY, CDR2 SVGEGT. The CDR3 is 11 amino acids. The CDR3 nucleotides are TGTGCCAGCAGGGGGAATTCACCCCTCCACTTT. Residues: CASRGNSPLHF.

The genes are TRBV3-1 and TRBJ1-2; D remains unclear. CDR3 size: 13 residues. V was cut by 2 bases and J by 6 bases, with 10 bases left in between. Germline V CDR1 and CDR2: LGHDT, YNNKEL (reference sequence). CDR3 region: CASSQSTINGYTF. In DNA, the CDR3 is TGTGCCAGCAGCCAAAGTACCATAAATGGCTACACCTTC.

This chain joins TRBV12-3 or TRBV12-4 and TRBJ2-1; 7 bases match TRBD2. V was pared by 3 bases and J by 8 bases, with 7 bases of the junction left unmatched. There are 14 residues in the CDR3. Here the CDR3 reads CASSFQLAKDEQFF. For the CDR3, the DNA is TGTGCCAGCAGTTTTCAACTAGCGAAGGATGAGCAGTTCTTC.

In its sample, this clonotype was seen many times. This chain connects TRBV12-3 or TRBV12-4 to TRBJ2-2; tentatively, D is TRBD1 (5 bases). V lost 3 bases, J lost 0 bases, and 8 bases lay in between. The CDR3 is 15 residues long. CDR3 region: CASSLQGANTGELFF. The CDR3 DNA reads as TGTGCCAGCAGTTTGCAGGGTGCGAACACCGGGGAGCTGTTTTTT.

This clonotype was counted a few times. This sequence may be a read error, since a much larger clone differs from it by one base. The chain has TRBV7-2 and TRBJ2-3, with 8 bases fitting TRBD2. Germline CDR1 reads SGHTA; CDR2 reads FQGNSA. The length of the CDR3 is 14 residues. J lost 2 bases, V lost 4 bases, and 2 bases had no gene match. This CDR3 is CASSYGGATDTQYF. The CDR3 DNA follows: TGTGCCAGCAGCTACGGGGGGGCCACAGATACGCAGTATTTT. Drawing the rest from reference TRBV7-2 and TRBJ2-3, the complete variable domain is GAGVSQSPSNKVTEKGKDVELRCDPISGHTALYWYRQSLGQGLEFLIYFQGNSAPDKSGLPSDRFSAERTGGSVSTLTIQRTQQEDSAVYLCASSYGGATDTQYFGPGTRLTVL.

The chain has TRBV7-2 and TRBJ2-1; 8 bases match TRBD1. There are 14 residues in the CDR3. Trimming at V came to 3 bases and at J to 8 bases, leaving 6 bases not matched to a gene. Germline V gene data show CDR1 as SGHTA and CDR2 as FQGNSA. CDR3 in amino acids: CASSFHRGRYEQFF. In DNA form, the CDR3 reads TGTGCCAGCAGCTTCCACAGGGGGAGGTATGAGCAGTTCTTC.

This clonotype was observed many times. The chain combines TRBV4-1 with TRBJ2-1, with TRBD2 identical over 11 bases. This CDR3 region has 16 residues. CDR1 is MGHRA and CDR2 is YSYEKL in the germline V gene. The V and J ends lost 3 bases and 9 bases, in that order; junction bases with no gene match: 10. As DNA, the CDR3 is TGCGCCAGCAGCCAGGATCATCCTACTAGCGGGGGTGAGCAGTTCTTC. Protein sequence: CASSQDHPTSGGEQFF.

The rearrangement uses TRBV2 and TRBJ1-5, with 11 positions matching TRBD1. Losses at the gene ends were 6 bases for V and 6 bases for J; bases not matched to a gene: 10. The germline V gene encodes CDR1 SNHLY and CDR2 FYNNEI. This CDR3 contains 16 residues. CDR3 sequence (DNA): TGTGCCAGCAGGGGAGCCGGACAGGGGGCAAGTCAGCCCCAGCATTTT. Translation gives CASRGAGQGASQPQHF.

V and J are TRBV11-1 and TRBJ1-1; TRBD1 matches at 8 bases. Looked up from germline, CDR1 is SGHAT and CDR2 is FQDESV (reference sequence). CDR3 length: 13 residues. Unmatched junction bases numbered 2, after V lost 5 bases and J lost 3 bases. The CDR3 nucleotides read TGTGCCAGCAGCACGGACAGGGACACTGAAGCTTTCTTT. Translation gives CASSTDRDTEAFF.

The chain combines TRBV20-1 with TRBJ1-2; 7 bases fit TRBD1. Unmatched junction bases numbered 7, after V lost 5 bases and J lost 4 bases. The CDR3 consists of 13 residues. Per the germline V gene, CDR1 is DFQATT and CDR2 is SNEGSKA (reference sequence). DNA for the CDR3: TGCAGTGCTCCCCAGACAGGGTTCTATGGCTACACCTTC. The encoded protein is CSAPQTGFYGYTF.

The J gene is TRBJ1-6, the V gene TRBV6-5; D is perhaps TRBD1 (6 bases). CDR1 is MNHEY and CDR2 is SVGAGI in the germline V gene. V lost 0 bases and J 3 bases, leaving 6 bases between the germline ends. The CDR3 runs 15 residues. CDR3 loop: CASSYSDSYNSPLHF. CDR3 DNA sequence: TGTGCCAGCAGTTACTCGGACAGCTATAATTCACCCCTCCACTTT.

This chain connects TRBV7-2 to TRBJ2-6; D gene uncertain. V lost 2 bases, J lost 1 base, and 6 bases lay in between. Germline V CDR1 and CDR2: SGHTA, FQGNSA. The CDR3 totals 15 residues. CDR3 nucleotides: TGTGCCAGCAGCTTATTTTCGTCTGGGGCCAACGTCCTGACTTTC. It is translated as CASSLFSSGANVLTF.

In its sample, this clonotype was seen a few times. J is TRBJ2-3 and V is TRBV7-8; D call uncertain. CDR3 length equals 19 residues. Germline lookup yields CDR1 SGHVS and CDR2 FQNEAQ. V was shortened by 5 bases and J by 3 bases, with 27 bases between the two germline ends. CDR3 sequence reads: CASSTLSSLEEFGTDTQYF. CDR3 nucleotides: TGTGCCAGCAGCACACTGTCCTCGCTGGAAGAGTTCGGGACAGATACGCAGTATTTT.

Only a few counts were recorded for this clonotype. The V gene is TRBV6-5, the J gene TRBJ1-4, with D possibly matching TRBD1 (5 bases). Germline V CDR1 and CDR2: MNHEY, SVGAGI. The CDR3 sequence is 14 residues long. V lost 6 bases and J 6 bases, leaving 14 bases between the germline ends. This CDR3 is CASRFRGADEKLFF. CDR3 sequence (DNA): TGTGCCAGCAGGTTTCGAGGGGCTGATGAAAAACTGTTTTTT.

The CDR3 DNA sequence: TGCAGCGTACCGGGACAGGGGGCAGATACGCAGTATTTT. Protein product: CSVPGQGADTQYF. The chain employs TRBV29-1 and TRBJ2-3; 11 nucleotides align to TRBD1. Per germline, CDR1 SQVTM and CDR2 ANQGSEA. The CDR3 is made up of 13 amino acids. The V segment lost 6 bases and the J segment 4 bases; nucleotides outside the gene matches: 3.

The chain uses TRBV5-1 and TRBJ2-2, with 7 bases aligning to TRBD1. V shed 4 bases, J shed 4 bases, and the junction held 7 bases outside the gene matches. The CDR3 contains 15 residues. Germline assignment: CDR1 SGHRS and CDR2 YFSETQ. DNA for the CDR3: TGCGCCAGCAGCGGAACGACAGGGACCACCGGGGAGCTGTTTTTT. This gives the protein CASSGTTGTTGELFF.